These 10 T cell receptor beta chains were all obtained from the same sample, sequenced in a study of T-cell reconstitution after alpha-beta-depleted transplantation in children. Researchers prepared the TCRbeta library using unique molecular identifiers, the study reports. TCRdb redid the calling of the PCR reads with MiXCR, one entry per CDR3 protein. The data show around 420,000 distinct CDR3 sequences, 15% to 20% seen once. This specimen consisted of PBMCs, mostly from graft donor cells, obtained 360 days after TCRalphabeta/CD19-depleted stem cell transplant. Receptors originate from a boy in the first two years of life who had a stem cell transplant for Wiskott-Aldrich syndrome, so the T cells may come from the graft donor.

This clonotype has only a few counts. The chain combines TRBV15 with TRBJ2-1; D possibly uses TRBD1 or TRBD2 (5 bases each). CDR1 and CDR2 (germline): LNHNV, YYDKDF (reference sequence). Trimming took 1 base from V and 1 from J, leaving 8 bases between them. The CDR3 runs 15 residues. The DNA for the CDR3 is TGTGCCACCAGCAGAGGTGGGGGTTCCTACAATGAGCAGTTCTTC. It specifies CATSRGGGSYNEQFF.

The rearrangement uses TRBV24-1 and TRBJ2-3; 7 nucleotides line up with TRBD2. The germline gives CDR1 KGHDR, CDR2 SFDVKD. The CDR3 spans 19 residues. Trimming removed 3 bases from V and 1 base from J; junction bases left unmatched: 15. Here the CDR3 reads CATSDGLWAGVVGTDTQYF. CDR3 in DNA: TGTGCCACCAGTGATGGACTTTGGGCGGGAGTCGTGGGCACAGATACGCAGTATTTT.

The chain couples TRBV7-9 to TRBJ2-1; 7 bases map to TRBD1. Per the germline V gene, CDR1 is SEHNR and CDR2 is FQNEAQ (reference sequence). The V and J ends lost 0 bases and 4 bases, in that order; junction bases with no gene match: 6. The CDR3 spans 16 residues. The CDR3 DNA reads as TGTGCCAGCAGCTTAGCCTTGACAGGGTCATACAATGAGCAGTTCTTC. The encoded protein is CASSLALTGSYNEQFF.

This chain links TRBV3-1 with TRBJ2-7; D tentatively reads TRBD1 or TRBD2 (5 bases each). The CDR3 length is 14 residues. V was cut by 5 bases and J by 7 bases, with 18 bases left in between. Germline V lookup: CDR1 LGHDT, CDR2 YNNKEL (reference sequence). The CDR3 region has the DNA TGTGCCAGCAGCGCACGGGACGTCCAAGGAGAGCAGTACTTC. Translation: CASSARDVQGEQYF.

The V gene is TRBV30, the J gene TRBJ2-1, with a tentative D call TRBD2 (6 bases). Trimming took off 0 bases at V and 0 bases at J, with 9 bases between the two ends. This CDR3 has 15 residues. Germline V gene data show CDR1 as GTSNPN and CDR2 as SVGIG (reference sequence). CDR3 sequence: CAWSVGGVSYNEQFF. The DNA for the CDR3 is TGTGCCTGGAGTGTTGGCGGGGTCTCCTACAATGAGCAGTTCTTC.

This clonotype appeared a few times. This chain connects TRBV18 to TRBJ2-1, with 8 bases fitting TRBD1. There are 16 residues in the CDR3. The V segment lost 5 bases and the J segment 5 bases; nucleotides outside the gene matches: 11. Germline values: CDR1 KGHSH, CDR2 LQKENI. CDR3 region: CASSTVFTGGNNEQFF. The CDR3, as DNA: TGTGCCAGCTCAACGGTATTCACAGGGGGAAACAATGAGCAGTTCTTC.

This clonotype was counted only a few times. V and J are TRBV11-2 and TRBJ2-1; 9 bases are shared with TRBD2. The ends lost 5 bases at V and 3 bases at J; junction bases unmatched: 5. The CDR3 runs 15 residues. CDR1 is SGHAT and CDR2 is FQNNGV in the germline V gene. CDR3 nucleotide sequence: TGTGCCAGCAGCCGGAGCGGGAGGAACTACAATGAGCAGTTCTTC. It codes for CASSRSGRNYNEQFF.

The V gene is TRBV5-1, the J gene TRBJ1-1; no definite D call. V lost 1 base and J lost 0, with 13 bases in between. The CDR3 has 16 residues. CDR1 and CDR2 (germline): SGHRS, YFSETQ. This CDR3 reads CASSLSWAPMNTEAFF. CDR3 DNA: TGCGCCAGCAGCTTGAGCTGGGCCCCTATGAACACTGAAGCTTTCTTT.

This clonotype was seen more than once but under ten times. The chain combines TRBV29-1 with TRBJ2-1; 7 positions agree with TRBD1. After removal of 6 bases from V and 5 bases from J, the junction contained 7 bases not matched to a gene. Germline values: CDR1 SQVTM, CDR2 ANQGSEA. The CDR3 covers 13 residues. CDR3 amino acids: CSVETGFHNEQFF. In nucleotides, the CDR3 is TGCAGCGTGGAGACAGGGTTCCACAATGAGCAGTTCTTC.

This clonotype was recorded a few times. The chain links TRBV30 to TRBJ2-1, with 8 bases that match TRBD1. Germline assignment: CDR1 GTSNPN and CDR2 SVGIG (reference sequence). V lost 1 base to trimming and J lost 4 bases; unmatched junction nucleotides: 0. The CDR3 covers 13 residues. CDR3 loop: CAWSGTGYNEQFF. The CDR3 DNA sequence: TGTGCCTGGAGTGGGACAGGGTACAATGAGCAGTTCTTC.